One sample yielded the 20 T cell receptor beta chains listed below, sequenced in a study of blood T cells in healthy people across ages (dated by TCRdb to the mid-2010s). Library method: 5' RACE. Sequenced on an Illumina HiSeq 2500. A second PCR of about 7 to 12 cycles was run with a J-beta primer mix and a sample-barcoded 5' primer. Using fastp trimming at Q25 and MiXCR clonotype assembly, TCRdb reanalyzed the public sequencing data and kept in-frame beta chains. For every CDR3 protein sequence, its rows merge into one entry that carries the most common genes and DNA. Present in this sample are under 950,000 distinct CDR3 sequences, about 20% of which were seen just once. The ten largest clonotypes hold roughly a fifth of the sample. Sequencing was done on a sample of blood. The receptors come from a man between 65 and 79 years old in good health.

This clonotype was counted only a few times. The chain combines TRBV5-1 with TRBJ2-5; D tentatively fits TRBD1 or TRBD2 (6 bases each). Per the germline V gene, CDR1 is SGHRS and CDR2 is YFSETQ. This CDR3 comprises 14 residues. V was clipped by 3 bases and J by 5 bases, with 14 bases between them. Written as DNA, the CDR3 is TGCGCCAGCAGCTCTCCTAGGGGGACTGAGACCCAGTACTTC. Translated: CASSSPRGTETQYF.

V and J are TRBV15 and TRBJ2-7; weak D call: TRBD2 (7 bases). The DNA end is more similar to TRBJ2-1, so the J call may be wrong. This CDR3 is 16 amino acids long. Per the germline V gene, CDR1 is LNHNV and CDR2 is YYDKDF (reference sequence). This CDR3 is CATKKAGASSGNEQFF. The CDR3 nucleotides read TGTGCCACCAAGAAGGCGGGGGCATCTTCTGGGAATGAGCAGTTCTTC.

The V and J genes are TRBV6-1 and TRBJ2-3; tentative D call: TRBD2 (6 bases). The length of the CDR3 is 13 residues. Trimming removed 2 bases from V and 8 bases from J, with 11 bases in between. Germline V gives CDR1 MNHNS, CDR2 SASEGT. The CDR3: CASSERTGATQYF. In nucleotides, the CDR3 is TGTGCCAGCAGTGAACGGACGGGAGCTACGCAGTATTTT.

This clonotype turned up a few times. The chain couples TRBV20-1 to TRBJ1-2; TRBD1 matches at 7 bases. Per the germline V gene, CDR1 is DFQATT and CDR2 is SNEGSKA (reference sequence). Trimming cost V 4 bases and J 6 bases; bases outside gene matches: 11. The CDR3 contains 14 residues. The CDR3: CSAKPRPTGDGYTF. The CDR3 bases are TGCAGTGCTAAACCGCGGCCCACAGGGGATGGCTACACCTTC.

The rearrangement uses TRBV28 and TRBJ2-2; D gene uncertain. The length of the CDR3 is 13 residues. V was clipped by 4 bases and J by 9 bases, with 12 bases between them. Germline assignment: CDR1 MDHEN and CDR2 SYDVKM. CDR3 residues: CASSSPLVRELFF. In nucleotides, the CDR3 is TGTGCCAGCAGTTCCCCGTTGGTACGGGAGCTGTTTTTT.

The J gene is TRBJ2-7, the V gene TRBV20-1, with 10 nucleotides matching TRBD2. Germline CDR1 DFQATT, CDR2 SNEGSKA (reference sequence). V shed 5 bases, J shed 4 bases, and the junction held 5 bases outside the gene matches. The CDR3 totals 13 residues. CDR3 DNA sequence: TGCAGTGCTCCCAGCGGGGGGGGGTACGAGCAGTACTTC. Protein product: CSAPSGGGYEQYF.

The chain combines TRBV18 with TRBJ2-3, with D perhaps TRBD1 (6 bases). Germline V gene data show CDR1 as KGHSH and CDR2 as LQKENI. Trimming cost V 2 bases and J 3 bases, with 12 bases left between them. The CDR3 spans 15 residues. CDR3 sequence: CASSPKQGRTDTQYF. CDR3 in DNA: TGTGCCAGCTCACCAAAGCAGGGGCGGACAGATACGCAGTATTTT.

The CDR3 DNA reads TGCAGCGTGCCGGACAGGTGGAACGCGCGGAACACTGAAGCTTTCTTT. It yields the protein CSVPDRWNARNTEAFF. The chain carries TRBV29-1 and TRBJ1-1, with 7 bases fitting TRBD1. The CDR3 covers 16 residues. CDR1 is SQVTM, CDR2 ANQGSEA, per germline. Unmatched junction bases numbered 14, after V lost 6 bases and J lost 1 base.

The gene calls are TRBV5-1 and TRBJ2-5; 10 positions match TRBD2. Per the germline V gene, CDR1 is SGHRS and CDR2 is YFSETQ. V was clipped by 3 bases and J by 3 bases; unmatched bases: 5. The CDR3 totals 15 residues. CDR3 sequence: CASSSLAGLEETQYF. The CDR3, as DNA: TGCGCCAGCAGCTCACTAGCGGGGTTAGAAGAGACCCAGTACTTC.

This clonotype has only a few counts. The J gene is TRBJ2-4, the V gene TRBV21-1. TRBV21-1 is a recognized pseudogene. This CDR3 region has 18 residues. The CDR3 sequence: CASSKVSEKVLAKNIQYF. CDR3 DNA sequence: TGTGCCAGCAGCAAAGTTTCCGAAAAAGTACTAGCCAAAAACATTCAGTACTTC.

The V call is TRBV29-1, the J call TRBJ1-1; no clear D gene. Germline assignment: CDR1 SQVTM and CDR2 ANQGSEA. The CDR3 has 11 residues. V was trimmed by 7 bases and J by 1 base, leaving 7 bases between them. The CDR3 DNA sequence: TGCAGCGCGGAACCGAACACTGAAGCTTTCTTT. It yields the protein CSAEPNTEAFF. Full variable domain (outside the CDR3, taken from reference TRBV29-1 and TRBJ1-1): SAVISQKPSRDICQRGTSLTIQCQVDSQVTMMFWYRQQPGQSLTLIATANQGSEATYESGFVIDKFPISRPNLTFSTLTVSNMSPEDSSIYLCSAEPNTEAFFGQGTRLTVV.

This clonotype has more than one count but fewer than ten. The chain is built from TRBV6-1 and TRBJ2-1, with D tentatively TRBD1 or TRBD2 (6 bases each). Looked up from germline, CDR1 is MNHNS and CDR2 is SASEGT. The CDR3 is made up of 16 amino acids. V lost 8 bases and J 5 bases, leaving 22 bases between the germline ends. The CDR3 loop reads CASRTLGGVYNNEQFF. For the CDR3, the DNA is TGTGCCAGCCGAACTCTGGGGGGCGTTTATAACAATGAGCAGTTCTTC.

This clonotype appeared a few times. The chain is built from TRBV7-2 and TRBJ1-1; 8 bases match TRBD1. Per the germline V gene, CDR1 is SGHTA and CDR2 is FQGNSA. The CDR3 is made up of 15 amino acids. V lost 5 bases to trimming and J lost 7 bases; unmatched junction nucleotides: 12. Here the CDR3 DNA reads TGTGCCAGCAGCCCTATATATTCAGGGGGCAGTGAAGCTTTCTTT. As protein: CASSPIYSGGSEAFF.

The V call is TRBV6-6, the J call TRBJ1-5; weak D call: TRBD1 (5 bases). Germline V gives CDR1 MNHNY, CDR2 SVGAGI (reference sequence). The CDR3 runs 16 residues. V was cut by 3 bases and J by 7 bases, with 19 bases left in between. For the CDR3, the DNA is TGTGCCAGCAGTTATGGGGCCGATGACGTGGGGCAGCCCCAGCATTTT. This encodes CASSYGADDVGQPQHF.

The genes are TRBV5-1 and TRBJ2-2, with D maybe TRBD1 (5 bases). The CDR3 is made up of 15 amino acids. V lost 2 bases and J lost 0, with 8 bases in between. Germline V gene data show CDR1 as SGHRS and CDR2 as YFSETQ. The CDR3: CASSLQVPNTGELFF. In nucleotides, the CDR3 is TGCGCCAGCAGCTTACAGGTCCCGAACACCGGGGAGCTGTTTTTT.

This clonotype has just a few counts. The chain has TRBV7-2 and TRBJ2-1; 16 bases are shared with TRBD2. J gave up 5 bases and V 4 bases, and 8 bases lay outside the gene matches. Germline V gives CDR1 SGHTA, CDR2 FQGNSA. The CDR3 loop spans 18 amino acids. This CDR3 reads CASSSGTSGRARNNEQFF. CDR3 bases: TGTGCCAGCAGCTCCGGGACTAGCGGGAGGGCTCGGAACAATGAGCAGTTCTTC.

The V call is TRBV29-1, the J call TRBJ1-1; D is perhaps TRBD1 (6 bases). This CDR3 has 12 residues. Germline-derived CDR1 and CDR2 are SQVTM and ANQGSEA. The ends were cut back, 7 bases at V and 2 bases at J, with 11 bases in the middle. For the CDR3, the DNA is TGCAGCGGGGCAGGGGCAAACACTGAAGCTTTCTTT. This gives the protein CSGAGANTEAFF.

V and J are TRBV19 and TRBJ2-2; D ambiguous. Germline V gene lookup returns CDR1 LNHDA and CDR2 SQIVND (reference sequence). V lost 4 bases and J 3 bases, leaving 21 bases between the germline ends. The CDR3 loop spans 18 amino acids. The CDR3 here is CASSRGPPNHRYTGELFF. Here the CDR3 DNA reads TGTGCCAGTAGTAGGGGTCCACCAAACCACCGCTACACCGGGGAGCTGTTTTTT.

This clonotype was detected only a few times. The chain combines TRBV7-6 with TRBJ2-7; D is uncertain. The CDR3 length is 11 residues. V shed 3 bases and J shed 6 bases, with 6 bases lying between them. Germline CDR1 reads SGHVS; CDR2 reads FNYEAQ. CDR3 amino acids: CASSLYGEQYF. Written as DNA, the CDR3 is TGTGCCAGCAGCTTGTATGGCGAGCAGTACTTC.

This chain connects TRBV10-1 to TRBJ1-4, with a possible D match to TRBD1 (5 bases). Germline lookup yields CDR1 WNHNN and CDR2 SYGVQD (reference sequence). Trimming took 6 bases from V and 8 from J, leaving 16 bases between them. This CDR3 spans 14 amino acids. The CDR3 loop is CASRPDRWSEKLFF. The CDR3 DNA reads as TGCGCCAGCAGACCTGACAGATGGAGCGAAAAACTGTTTTTT.